This T cell receptor (beta chain) was identified in a study of blood T cell repertoires in COVID-19 (dated by TCRdb to the early 2020s). Concerning the study at large: Samples covering the acute and convalescent phases of COVID-19 were provided by collaborators in the United States, Italy and Spain. The material from the prospective study consisted of cDNA or gDNA derived from T cells, B-cell-depleted T cells, or PBMCs. The dataset comprised deeply sampled blood TCRbeta repertoires from subjects exposed to, actively infected with, or recovered from COVID-19. The repertoires were released in a freely available public database meant as a resource for research on the immune response to SARS-CoV-2. The samples were drawn from two sources: the first 160 participants of the ongoing ImmuneRACE study, and 1,254 subjects contributed by 6 global collaborators. A de-identified subject ID, COVID-19 status, age in years and sex were almost always included in the sample metadata. Where available, HLA class I and class II types were taken from metadata supplied by the sample provider and were not determined by assay-based typing. The study at large found these results: How much clinical and demographic metadata was included differed by source and by participant, and the metadata was provided uncurated.

Enrolling through a virtual design, the prospective study's participants ranged in age from roughly 18 to 89 years and lived across 24 United States geographic areas. To assign participants to cohorts, the prospective study relied on clinical history that participants themselves reported in a screening survey and a study questionnaire. In the prospective study, whole blood, serum and a nasopharyngeal or oropharyngeal swab were collected from each participant by mobile phlebotomists. Over a roughly two-month period, participants in the prospective study had the option of providing additional blood draws and questionnaires. Blood samples from the prospective study were shipped frozen or at room temperature prior to DNA extraction. TCRbeta CDR3 regions were amplified from genomic DNA by means of the immunoSEQ Assay, a bias-controlled multiplex PCR. Per the source publication's procedure: The number of nucleated cells in each sample was estimated by amplification of reference gene primers within the assay. To quantify the absolute abundance of each unique TCRbeta CDR3 rearrangement, sequence reads were collapsed and filtered. Productive Simpson clonality was computed per sample as the square root of Simpson's diversity index over productive rearrangements. TCRdb's version of the immuneACCESS table is confined to in-frame rearrangements and falls short of the full clone set. An unresolved V gene accounts for under half of the shortfall where checked; the remainder is of unknown origin. The V and J calls and clone size were taken over from that table, and D and trimming were inferred from the DNA. The sample table holds 300,000 to 500,000 clones, of which 88% were seen once. Around 0.95% of the sample goes to the ten largest clones.

The CDR3 goes from the cysteine to the phenylalanine over 12 residues. Only the CDR3 DNA stays, 36 bases, in frame from base 1. Between the V and J ends, shortened by 2 bases and 7 bases respectively, the junction contains 8 bases. The germline V gene gives CDR1 as MRHNA and CDR2 as SNTAGT. To note about this clone: This receptor's antigen is unknown. There are no base qualities to consult, and no much larger clone falls within one base.

The sequence joins TRBV6-4 to TRBJ1-2; the D gene is not confidently resolved. Sequenced input: PBMCs or T cells enriched from blood (not recorded which). The sequence derives from a woman aged 30 to 39 with acute COVID-19. The nucleotide sequence is TGTGCCAGCAGTGACGGAGGGTTTGGCTACACCTTC. Its translation is CASSDGGFGYTF.